This T cell receptor beta chain originates from a study of Graves' ophthalmopathy and Graves' hyperthyroidism. Study-wide results and caveats: Using a 13-signature model, the authors split ophthalmopathy from stable hyperthyroidism, with roughly 88% sensitivity and 80% to 84% specificity.

The authors amplified TCR beta CDR3 regions from RNA transcripts. RT-PCR in the first round used HTBI primers; a second-round multiplex PCR followed. TCRdb independently ran MiXCR on the multiplex PCR reads; one entry per CDR3 protein. The sample shows 500,000 to 600,000 distinct CDR3 sequences, about two fifths of them seen only once. CDR3 size: 18 residues. V lost 5 bases, J lost 5 bases, and 18 bases stayed unmatched. Germline-derived CDR1 and CDR2 are SGHVS and FNYEAQ. Orbital computed tomography, together with clinical symptoms, serum thyroxine, TRAb and thyroid ultrasound, was used for diagnosis. This clonotype was picked up one time. Its antigen is not identified.

This sequence was found in an adult man with Graves' hyperthyroidism. The rearrangement joins TRBV7-6 to TRBJ2-5; 9 nucleotides align to TRBD2. The material sequenced was peripheral blood or thyroid tissue (not recorded which). The CDR3 sequence is CASSPQWSAGGRLETQYF. CDR3 in DNA: TGTGCCAGCAGCCCTCAGTGGTCGGCGGGAGGGCGCCTGGAGACCCAGTACTTC.